This T cell receptor (beta chain) was sequenced for a study of cytomegalovirus exposure and HLA in healthy donors. Study-wide context: Among the roughly 430 genotyped donors, 70% to 90% were placed in the Caucasian-associated ancestry cluster. Regarding the study as a whole: In a later analysis, compared with equally common non-associated chains, HLA-associated beta chains were more expanded. A link between a missense DCLRE1C variant and TCR beta V- and J-gene trimming emerged from a later analysis.

On this clone itself: The target antigen is unknown.

The CDR3 is 13 residues long. V shed 3 bases and J shed 7 bases, with 13 bases lying between them. Germline assignment: CDR1 KGHSH and CDR2 LQKENI. Primers included in the PCR were 60 Vbeta and 13 Jbeta primers. Measured with immunoSEQ multiplex PCR; TCRdb has only the in-frame clones, and not every one. The data contain fewer than 250,000 clones, around 85% of them singletons. The sequence was collected from a human donor in good health. The chain employs TRBV18 and TRBJ2-7; D gene ambiguous. Sequenced sample: PBMCs. The CDR3 here is CASSPDLTREQYF. The DNA for the CDR3 is TGTGCCAGCTCACCGGATCTTACGAGGGAGCAGTACTTC.